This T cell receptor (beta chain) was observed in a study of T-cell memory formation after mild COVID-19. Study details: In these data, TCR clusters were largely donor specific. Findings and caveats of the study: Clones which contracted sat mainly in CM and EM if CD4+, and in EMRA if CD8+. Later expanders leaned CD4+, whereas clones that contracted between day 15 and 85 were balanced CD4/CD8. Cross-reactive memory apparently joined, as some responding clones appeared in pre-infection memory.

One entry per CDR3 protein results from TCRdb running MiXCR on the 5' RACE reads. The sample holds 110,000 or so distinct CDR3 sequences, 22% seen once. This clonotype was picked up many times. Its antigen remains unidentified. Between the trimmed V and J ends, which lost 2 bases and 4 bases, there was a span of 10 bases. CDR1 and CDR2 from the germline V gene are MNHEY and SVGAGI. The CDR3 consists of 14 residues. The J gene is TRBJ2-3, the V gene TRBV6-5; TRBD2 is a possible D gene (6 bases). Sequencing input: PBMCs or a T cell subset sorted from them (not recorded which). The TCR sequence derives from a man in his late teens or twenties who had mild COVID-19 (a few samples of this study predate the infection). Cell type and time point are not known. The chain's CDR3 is CASSYAGGADTQYF. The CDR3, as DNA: TGTGCCAGCAGTTACGCCGGGGGAGCAGATACGCAGTATTTT.